The 27 T cell receptor beta chains given below trace back to one sample, sequenced in a study of blood T cell repertoires in COVID-19. Only in-frame clones appear in the TCRdb table, and some are missing; sequencing was by immunoSEQ multiplex PCR. The sample has about 100,000 clones, about 80% seen once. Sequencing was carried out using peripheral blood. These receptors were taken from an older man with active or convalescent COVID-19.

J is TRBJ2-3 and V is TRBV7-3; D may be TRBD2 (5 bases). In germline, CDR1 is SGHTA, CDR2 FQGTGA. CDR3 length: 15 residues. V shed 5 bases and J shed 2 bases, with 14 bases lying between them. The CDR3 loop is CASSAVIGDTDTQYF. Written as DNA, the CDR3 is TGTGCCAGCAGCGCCGTCATCGGGGACACAGATACGCAGTATTTT.

This clone has only a few counts. The chain has TRBV24-1 and TRBJ1-2; 7 bases line up with TRBD1. V was pared by 12 bases and J by 0 bases, with 12 bases of the junction left unmatched. This CDR3 has 15 residues. The germline gives CDR1 KGHDR, CDR2 SFDVKD. The CDR3 spells CAATRKQGSNYGYTF. In DNA form, the CDR3 reads TGTGCCGCCACCAGAAAACAGGGGTCTAACTATGGCTACACCTTC.

The chain has TRBV19 and TRBJ2-7; 7 bases map to TRBD1. Trimming removed 5 bases from V and 9 bases from J; junction bases left unmatched: 10. This CDR3 contains 13 residues. Germline assignment: CDR1 LNHDA and CDR2 SQIVND (reference sequence). DNA for the CDR3: TGTGCCAGTAGTCCAAGAGACAGACAGGGGCAGTACTTC. Protein: CASSPRDRQGQYF.

The V call is TRBV18, the J call TRBJ1-6; 7 bases are shared with TRBD1. Germline V gives CDR1 KGHSH, CDR2 LQKENI. The CDR3 loop spans 15 amino acids. The ends lost 6 bases at V and 4 bases at J; junction bases unmatched: 6. CDR3 region: CASSTSTGYNSPLHF. The DNA for the CDR3 is TGTGCCAGCTCGACTTCGACAGGGTATAATTCACCCCTCCACTTT. The full variable domain, in which reference TRBV18 and TRBJ1-6 provide the parts outside the CDR3, is NAGVMQNPRHLVRRRGQEARLRCSPMKGHSHVYWYRQLPEEGLKFMVYLQKENIIDESGMPKERFSAEFPKEGPSILRIQQVVRGDSAAYFCASSTSTGYNSPLHFGNGTRLTVT.

V and J are TRBV4-1 and TRBJ2-5; TRBD1 agrees at 7 bases. V lost 0 bases and J lost 5; bases outside the gene matches: 6. The germline V gene has CDR1 MGHRA and CDR2 YSYEKL. This CDR3 contains 15 residues. In DNA form, the CDR3 reads TGCGCCAGCAGCCAAGAGACAGGGTGGTGGGAGACCCAGTACTTC. As protein: CASSQETGWWETQYF.

The rearrangement links TRBV5-5 to TRBJ2-7, with D maybe TRBD1 (5 bases). The CDR3 is 13 amino acids. In germline, CDR1 is SGHKS, CDR2 YYEKEE (reference sequence). Between the trimmed V and J ends, which lost 4 bases and 7 bases, there was a span of 15 bases. This chain's CDR3 is CASSNLGLGEQYF. The CDR3 bases are TGTGCCAGCAGCAACCTGGGGCTGGGGGAGCAGTACTTC. The whole variable domain, remainder taken from reference TRBV5-5 and TRBJ2-7, is DAGVTQSPTHLIKTRGQQVTLRCSPISGHKSVSWYQQVLGQGPQFIFQYYEKEERGRGNFPDRFSARQFPNYSSELNVNALLLGDSALYLCASSNLGLGEQYFGPGTRLTVT.

The chain couples TRBV5-6 to TRBJ2-7, with 7 nucleotides matching TRBD2. Germline CDR1 reads SGHDT; CDR2 reads YYEEEE. Trimming at V came to 5 bases and at J to 2 bases, leaving 10 bases not matched to a gene. CDR3 length: 15 amino acids. The CDR3, as DNA: TGTGCCAGCAGATTTGGAGCTAGCGGACCCTACGAGCAGTACTTC. Protein product: CASRFGASGPYEQYF.

V gene TRBV7-3 combines with J gene TRBJ2-2, with 8 positions matching TRBD1. The CDR3 contains 15 residues. Per germline, CDR1 SGHTA and CDR2 FQGTGA. V trimming: 2 bases; J trimming: 8 bases; junction bases outside the gene matches: 7. The CDR3 is CASSLRSGGGGELFF. CDR3 sequence (DNA): TGTGCCAGCAGCTTACGTTCAGGGGGCGGAGGGGAGCTGTTTTTT.

The chain uses TRBV3-1 (or the pseudogene TRBV3-2) and TRBJ1-6, with TRBD1 matching over 8 bases. V was pared by 4 bases and J by 3 bases, with 2 bases of the junction left unmatched. Germline values: CDR1 LGHDT, CDR2 YNNKEL (reference sequence). The CDR3 has 15 residues. CDR3 protein: CASSPGQGYNSPLHF. The CDR3, as DNA: TGTGCCAGCAGCCCCGGACAGGGCTATAATTCACCCCTCCACTTT.

V gene TRBV6-5 combines with J gene TRBJ1-2; 10 bases map to TRBD1. Unmatched junction bases numbered 5, after V lost 6 bases and J lost 7 bases. Germline-derived CDR1 and CDR2 are MNHEY and SVGAGI. CDR3 size: 13 residues. The CDR3 loop is CASSRDRGSGYTF. The CDR3 DNA reads as TGTGCCAGCAGCCGGGACAGGGGATCTGGCTACACCTTC.

The CDR3 reads CAWKRQGLVNTEAFF. CDR3 DNA sequence: TGTGCCTGGAAAAGACAGGGATTGGTGAACACTGAAGCTTTCTTT. This chain uses TRBV30 with TRBJ1-1, with 7 positions matching TRBD1. Germline V CDR1 and CDR2: GTSNPN, SVGIG (reference sequence). This CDR3 is built from 15 residues. The V segment lost 4 bases and the J segment 0 bases; nucleotides outside the gene matches: 8. The full variable domain, in which reference TRBV30 and TRBJ1-1 provide the parts outside the CDR3, is SQTIHQWPATLVQPVGSPLSLECTVEGTSNPNLYWYRQAAGRGLQLLFYSVGIGQISSEVPQNLSASRPQDRQFILSSKKLLLSDSGFYLCAWKRQGLVNTEAFFGQGTRLTVV.

The V gene is TRBV5-5, the J gene TRBJ2-1; 11 positions match TRBD2. Looked up from germline, CDR1 is SGHKS and CDR2 is YYEKEE (reference sequence). The CDR3 is 15 residues long. After removal of 4 bases from V and 4 bases from J, the junction contained 4 bases not matched to a gene. CDR3 region: CASSVTSGDYNEQFF. As DNA, the CDR3 is TGTGCCAGCAGCGTGACTAGCGGGGATTACAATGAGCAGTTCTTC.

This chain links TRBV28 with TRBJ1-4; D not certain. Germline CDR1 is MDHEN and CDR2 is SYDVKM. The CDR3 runs to 14 residues. V was cut by 5 bases and J by 10 bases, with 17 bases left in between. CDR3 nucleotide sequence: TGTGCCAGCAGTGGCCCGGAAGGAGATGGAAAACTGTTTTTT. Translating it yields CASSGPEGDGKLFF.

The chain has TRBV7-2 and TRBJ1-6; D is undetermined. Germline CDR1 reads SGHTA; CDR2 reads FQGNSA. The CDR3 is 15 amino acids. Trimming left V 1 base short and J 12 bases short, with 16 bases between. CDR3 bases: TGTGCCAGCAGCTTAGGTGTGACTCCTCGTGGACCCCTCCACTTT. This translates into CASSLGVTPRGPLHF.

This chain uses TRBV5-4 with TRBJ1-1, with 7 bases fitting TRBD1. The CDR3 has 15 amino acids. V trimming: 4 bases; J trimming: 4 bases; junction bases outside the gene matches: 10. Germline V lookup: CDR1 SGHNT, CDR2 YYREEE (reference sequence). CDR3 nucleotides: TGTGCCAGCAGCGCGCCTTCAGGGGGTGGCACTGAAGCTTTCTTT. Protein: CASSAPSGGGTEAFF.

In its sample, this clone was seen once. The V gene is TRBV5-6, the J gene TRBJ2-3; D is possibly TRBD1 (5 bases). Germline CDR1 and CDR2: SGHDT and YYEEEE. The V end was cut by 0 bases, the J end by 6 bases, with 8 bases between. The CDR3 runs 13 residues. CDR3 nucleotide sequence: TGTGCCAGCAGCTTGGGGGGCCGGGATACGCAGTATTTT. Translation gives CASSLGGRDTQYF.

This clone was seen ten or more times. J is TRBJ2-7 and V is TRBV29-1, with D possibly matching TRBD1 (6 bases). This CDR3 spans 11 amino acids. V lost 4 bases, J lost 4 bases, and 8 bases lay in between. Germline loops: CDR1 SQVTM, CDR2 ANQGSEA. The CDR3 region is CSVAGTYEQYF. The DNA of the CDR3 is TGCAGCGTTGCCGGGACATACGAGCAGTACTTC.

The genes are TRBV5-1 and TRBJ2-1; 7 nucleotides line up with TRBD2. Germline trimming cut 4 bases from V and 7 bases from J; bases unmatched to any gene: 14. This CDR3 is built from 16 residues. Looked up from germline, CDR1 is SGHRS and CDR2 is YFSETQ. The CDR3 protein is CASSTRRAGEVNEQFF. CDR3 DNA sequence: TGCGCCAGCAGCACCCGGAGGGCGGGAGAGGTTAATGAGCAGTTCTTC.

This chain joins TRBV3-1 (or the pseudogene TRBV3-2) and TRBJ1-3; 7 bases agree with TRBD1. The CDR3 is 16 amino acids. The germline CDR1 and CDR2 sequences are LGHDT and YNNKEL (reference sequence). V dropped 3 bases and J dropped 2; count of bases not matched to a gene: 7. This CDR3 is CASSHRQGSTGNTIYF. The CDR3 DNA sequence: TGTGCCAGCAGCCACCGACAGGGATCAACTGGAAACACCATATATTTT.

The V call is TRBV15, the J call TRBJ1-3; the D gene is possibly TRBD1 (5 bases). Germline CDR1 is LNHNV and CDR2 is YYDKDF (reference sequence). The CDR3 spans 16 residues. The V gene lost 0 bases and the J gene lost 0 bases, with 9 bases spanning the gap. The CDR3, as DNA: TGTGCCACCAGCAGAGATCTGACAGCCTCTGGAAACACCATATATTTT. As protein: CATSRDLTASGNTIYF.

This chain uses TRBV7-9 with TRBJ2-5; 12 nucleotides align to TRBD1. The CDR3 consists of 15 residues. Germline trimming cut 5 bases from V and 5 bases from J; bases unmatched to any gene: 6. Germline lookup yields CDR1 SEHNR and CDR2 FQNEAQ (reference sequence). The CDR3 bases are TGTGCCAGCAGCGGGGGACAGGGGGCGCATGAGACCCAGTACTTC. Translation: CASSGGQGAHETQYF. Complete variable domain (other parts from reference TRBV7-9 and TRBJ2-5): DTGVSQNPRHKITKRGQNVTFRCDPISEHNRLYWYRQTLGQGPEFLTYFQNEAQLEKSRLLSDRFSAERPKGSFSTLEIQRTEQGDSAMYLCASSGGQGAHETQYFGPGTRLLVL.

V usage is TRBV5-1 and J usage is TRBJ1-1, with no clear D. Looked up from germline, CDR1 is SGHRS and CDR2 is YFSETQ. The CDR3 is made up of 16 amino acids. V gave up 4 bases and J gave up 0 bases, with 16 bases separating them. CDR3 protein: CASSLTHTVVNTEAFF. The CDR3 DNA reads TGCGCCAGCAGCCTTACCCATACGGTCGTGAACACTGAAGCTTTCTTT.

This chain joins TRBV7-8 and TRBJ1-5, with D perhaps matching TRBD1 (6 bases). The CDR3 length is 15 residues. The germline V gene encodes CDR1 SGHVS and CDR2 FQNEAQ. Trimming shortened V by 1 base and J by 10 bases, and 17 bases separated the two germline ends. The CDR3 sequence is CASSLEGTTRGPQHF. CDR3 nucleotides: TGTGCCAGCAGCTTAGAAGGGACAACGCGCGGCCCCCAGCATTTT.

The chain joins TRBV7-2 to TRBJ1-4; 9 bases map to TRBD1. There are 14 residues in the CDR3. Per the germline V gene, CDR1 is SGHTA and CDR2 is FQGNSA. Trimming cost V 4 bases and J 8 bases; bases outside gene matches: 5. This CDR3 reads CASSSTGGHEKLFF. The CDR3, as DNA: TGTGCCAGCAGCTCGACAGGGGGGCACGAAAAACTGTTTTTT.

The chain couples TRBV9 to TRBJ2-3, with TRBD2 as a possible D gene (7 bases). The CDR3 totals 16 residues. Germline V lookup: CDR1 SGDLS, CDR2 YYNGEE. Trimming took 0 bases from V and 5 from J, leaving 16 bases between them. The CDR3 protein is CASSVGRGAGRDTQYF. Written as DNA, the CDR3 is TGTGCCAGCAGCGTAGGTCGGGGGGCCGGACGAGATACGCAGTATTTT.

CDR3 bases: TGTGCCAGTATGGGCAGGGCCTACGAGCAGTACTTC. Amino acids: CASMGRAYEQYF. This chain joins TRBV19 and TRBJ2-7, with a possible D match to TRBD1 (5 bases). Trimming removed 7 bases from V and 2 bases from J, with 9 bases in between. The CDR3 is 12 amino acids. Germline V lookup: CDR1 LNHDA, CDR2 SQIVND (reference sequence).

V and J are TRBV11-2 and TRBJ2-3, with TRBD2 matching over 7 bases. After removal of 1 base from V and 3 bases from J, the junction contained 7 bases not matched to a gene. Germline V gene lookup returns CDR1 SGHAT and CDR2 FQNNGV. The CDR3 loop spans 16 amino acids. This CDR3 is CASSLVTGGETDTQYF. The CDR3, as DNA: TGTGCCAGCAGCTTAGTAACTGGGGGGGAGACAGATACGCAGTATTTT.